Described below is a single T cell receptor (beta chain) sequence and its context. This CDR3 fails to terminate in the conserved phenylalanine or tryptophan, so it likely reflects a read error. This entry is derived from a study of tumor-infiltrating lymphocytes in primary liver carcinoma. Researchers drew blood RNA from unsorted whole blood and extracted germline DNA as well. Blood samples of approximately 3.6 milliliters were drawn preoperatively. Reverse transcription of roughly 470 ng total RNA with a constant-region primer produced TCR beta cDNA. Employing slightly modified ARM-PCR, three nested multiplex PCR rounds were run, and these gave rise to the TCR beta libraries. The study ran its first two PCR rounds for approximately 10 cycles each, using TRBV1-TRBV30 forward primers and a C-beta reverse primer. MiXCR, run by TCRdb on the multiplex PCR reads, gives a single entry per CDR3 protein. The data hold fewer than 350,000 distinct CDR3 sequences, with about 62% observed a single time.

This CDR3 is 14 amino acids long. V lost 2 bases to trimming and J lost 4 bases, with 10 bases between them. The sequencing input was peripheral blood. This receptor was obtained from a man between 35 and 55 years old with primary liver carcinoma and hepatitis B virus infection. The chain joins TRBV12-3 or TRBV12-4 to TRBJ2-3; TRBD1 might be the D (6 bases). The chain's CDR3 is CASSLRGKADTQYS. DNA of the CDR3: TGTGCCAGCAGTTTAAGGGGGAAGGCAGATACGCAGTATTCT.